This T cell receptor beta chain was sequenced during a study of response to subunit inactivated influenza vaccine. TCRdb re-called the RT-PCR reads through MiXCR, storing one row per CDR3 protein. The sample yields roughly 630,000 distinct CDR3 sequences, 11% to 15% seen once. This clonotype was observed many times. Per germline, CDR1 MDHEN and CDR2 SYDVKM. The CDR3 is 13 amino acids. V lost 8 bases to trimming and J lost 5 bases, with 15 bases between them. Sequenced here: PBMCs from blood, sampled roughly 15 days before vaccination. The receptor was derived from a man over 45 who received an inactivated influenza vaccine. The chain employs TRBV28 and TRBJ2-5; D may correspond to TRBD1 or TRBD2 (5 bases each). CDR3 bases: TGTGCCAGCCGTACCTCCGGGACGGAGACCCAGTACTTC. It yields the protein CASRTSGTETQYF.